A single T cell receptor beta chain is shown here with its context. Assay: immunoSEQ multiplex PCR; the TCRdb copy retains only in-frame clones and omits some. The profile shows 45,000 to 60,000 clones, approximately 86% of them singletons. The data were obtained in a study of OX40 agonist ivuxolimab in advanced cancers. Study in general: Ivuxolimab is a fully human IgG2 antibody that activates OX40 (CD134). At doses from 0.01 to 10 mg/kg, patients were given intravenous ivuxolimab every 2 weeks. A male proportion of about 84% was recorded, with mean age roughly 62 years and range roughly 23 to 79.

This material consisted of CD4+ or CD8+ T cells sorted from blood, taken in a trial of the OX40 agonist ivuxolimab. This receptor was obtained from an adult with an advanced solid tumor such as melanoma, head and neck, liver or kidney cancer.

This CDR3 is CASGKGAGNTEAFF. DNA for the CDR3: TGTGCCAGCGGTAAGGGGGCTGGGAACACTGAAGCTTTCTTT. The rearrangement joins TRBV6-5 to TRBJ1-1; 7 nucleotides align to TRBD1. Germline assignment: CDR1 MNHEY and CDR2 SVGAGI. This CDR3 region has 14 residues. J lost 1 base, V lost 8 bases, and 7 bases had no gene match.